The rows below give T cell receptor beta chains drawn from one sample of a study of blood T cell repertoires in COVID-19. Generated by immunoSEQ multiplex PCR, the TCRdb table keeps only in-frame clones and is missing some. This table has some 290,000 clones, 75% to 90% appearing once. Material for sequencing was peripheral blood. These receptors came from a woman aged 25 to 39 with COVID-19, enrolled during active disease. CDR3s include the opening cysteine and the closing phenylalanine or tryptophan. The order of the fields is CDR3 length, D gene, V gene, clone size, J gene, CDR3 DNA, CDR3 protein. D genes are given only for firm matches. Not all rows give a size; the values are once, few, many and, for expanded clones, a class.

>16|TRBD2|TRBV7-3|NA|TRBJ2-1
TGTGCCAGCAGCTGGATAATACTAGCGGGAGAGAATGAGCAGTTCTTC
CASSWIILAGENEQFF
>15|TRBD1|TRBV5-6|NA|TRBJ1-5
TGTGCCAGCAGCTTGGCCACAGGGGGCGGTGAGCCCCAGCATTTT
CASSLATGGGEPQHF
>16|NA|TRBV6-5|NA|TRBJ1-2
TGTGCCAGCAGTTACAACGGGCAGGGCTTAGGGGATGGCTACACCTTC
CASSYNGQGLGDGYTF
>15|NA|TRBV2|NA|TRBJ1-5
TGTGCCAGCAGTGATGGAAACAGGGTGGCTCAGCCCCAGCATTTT
CASSDGNRVAQPQHF
>14|NA|TRBV27|NA|TRBJ1-2
TGTGCCAGCAGCCCCTTTACCGGGGACTATGGCTACACCTTC
CASSPFTGDYGYTF
>13|NA|TRBV6-1|NA|TRBJ1-5
TGTGCCAGCAGTGAGGACAGATTTCAGCCCCAGCATTTT
CASSEDRFQPQHF
>13|NA|TRBV29-1|once|TRBJ1-1
TGCAGCGTTGAACTGAACATGAACACTGAAGCTTTCTTT
CSVELNMNTEAFF
>13|NA|TRBV5-1|NA|TRBJ2-3
TGCGCCAGCAGCCCCGGTAGTACAGATACGCAGTATTTT
CASSPGSTDTQYF
>12|NA|TRBV24-1|NA|TRBJ1-2
TGTGCCACCAGTGAGAGGGGGACGGGCTACACCTTC
CATSERGTGYTF
>14|NA|TRBV19|few|TRBJ1-2
TGTGCCAGTAGTCAAACAACAGGCTCGCGGGGCTACACCTTC
CASSQTTGSRGYTF
>14|NA|TRBV18|NA|TRBJ2-3
TGTGCCAGCTCACCGAAGGACAACACAGATACGCAGTATTTT
CASSPKDNTDTQYF
>17|TRBD2|TRBV28|NA|TRBJ2-1
TGTGCCAGCAGTTTAGGGCTAGCGGGATTCTCCTACAATGAGCAGTTCTTC
CASSLGLAGFSYNEQFF
>16|NA|TRBV5-6|NA|TRBJ1-5
TGTGCCAGCAGCCCGGGGGGAGGCTGGAGCAATCAGCCCCAGCATTTT
CASSPGGGWSNQPQHF
>17|TRBD1|TRBV6-1|NA|TRBJ1-6
TGTGCCAGCAGTGGCCTTTATGGGACAGGGCTTAATTCACCCCTCCACTTT
CASSGLYGTGLNSPLHF
>13|TRBD1|TRBV27|NA|TRBJ1-2
TGTGCCAGCCGCCGGGACAGCTATTATGGCTACACCTTC
CASRRDSYYGYTF
>17|NA|TRBV30|once|TRBJ2-7
TGTGCCTGGAGTGTACGGGTCGTCGCAATCGGGGCCTACGAGCAGTACTTC
CAWSVRVVAIGAYEQYF
>15|NA|TRBV19|NA|TRBJ2-7
TGTGCCAGTACGATGGCTAGTCACGGGACCTACGAGCAGTACTTC
CASTMASHGTYEQYF
>16|NA|TRBV6-5|NA|TRBJ2-7
TGTGCCAGCAGTTACTCTGGGGCTGGAAGCTCCTACGAGCAGTACTTC
CASSYSGAGSSYEQYF
>14|TRBD1|TRBV7-9|NA|TRBJ1-1
TGTGCCAGCAGCATCCGGGACAGGGGATCTGAAGCTTTCTTT
CASSIRDRGSEAFF
>13|NA|TRBV29-1|NA|TRBJ1-1
TGCAGCGTTGAACTGCAGGCGAACACTGAAGCTTTCTTT
CSVELQANTEAFF
>13|NA|TRBV27|NA|TRBJ1-1
TGTGCCAGCAGTTTAACCAGGTACACTGAAGCTTTCTTT
CASSLTRYTEAFF
>15|TRBD1|TRBV27|NA|TRBJ1-1
TGTGCCAGCAGTTTCCGGACAGGGCTCTACACTGAAGCTTTCTTT
CASSFRTGLYTEAFF
>13|NA|TRBV5-5|NA|TRBJ1-2
TGTGCCAGCAGGGTTAGCGCAAGTTATGGCTACACCTTC
CASRVSASYGYTF
>16|NA|TRBV7-2|NA|TRBJ2-2
TGTGCCAGCAGGGGAAAGGGAGCGGCCTTCACCGGGGAGCTGTTTTTT
CASRGKGAAFTGELFF
>18|TRBD2|TRBV5-6|once|TRBJ2-1
TGTGCCAGCAGCTTGGGAGCTAGCGGGAGCGTGGGGTGGAATGAGCAGTTCTTC
CASSLGASGSVGWNEQFF
>14|NA|TRBV4-2|NA|TRBJ1-2
TGTGCCAGCAACGGGGGGGAGGTCTCGGGTGGCTACACCTTC
CASNGGEVSGGYTF
>15|TRBD1|TRBV10-1|NA|TRBJ1-2
TGCGCCAGCAGTGAGTCGCAGGGGGCTCTGTCTGGCTACACCTTC
CASSESQGALSGYTF
>17|TRBD2|TRBV5-8|NA|TRBJ2-3
TGTGCCAGCAGCTTGGGGTCTAGCGGGTGGGGCACAGATACGCAGTATTTT
CASSLGSSGWGTDTQYF
>15|TRBD1|TRBV28|NA|TRBJ1-5
TGTGCCAGCAGTTCCAGGGACAGGCTATATCAGCCCCAGCATTTT
CASSSRDRLYQPQHF
>13|TRBD1|TRBV19|NA|TRBJ1-5
TGTGCCAGTAGTACGACAGGGCTTCAGCCCCAGCATTTT
CASSTTGLQPQHF
>12|NA|TRBV29-1|NA|TRBJ2-7
TGCAGCGTTGAGACAAATACCTACGAGCAGTACTTC
CSVETNTYEQYF
>12|NA|TRBV6-5|NA|TRBJ2-1
TGTGCCGAGGAGTCGGAGGGCGATGAGCAGTTCTTC
CAEESEGDEQFF
>14|NA|TRBV3-1/TRBV3-2|NA|TRBJ1-3
TGTGCCAGCGCCACTAGTGCTTCTGGAAACACCATATATTTT
CASATSASGNTIYF
>13|TRBD1|TRBV6-5|NA|TRBJ1-2
TGTGCCAGCAGTAGGGGACAGGGGTCCGATTACACCTTC
CASSRGQGSDYTF
>15|TRBD1|TRBV28|NA|TRBJ2-7
TGTGCCAGCACCCCCTCGGGGACAGCGAACCGCGAGCAGTACTTC
CASTPSGTANREQYF
>16|TRBD2|TRBV5-4|NA|TRBJ2-2
TGTGCCAGCAGCCGGACTAGCGGGATTAATACCGGGGAGCTGTTTTTT
CASSRTSGINTGELFF
>13|NA|TRBV7-6|once|TRBJ2-3
TGTGCCAGCAGCTTAGAGAGTGGGAGGACGCAGTATTTT
CASSLESGRTQYF
>20|TRBD1|TRBV5-1|NA|TRBJ1-1
TGCGCCAGCAGCTGGGACAGGGGGACCGCCACAACACGCATGAACACTGAAGCTTTCTTT
CASSWDRGTATTRMNTEAFF
>14|TRBD1|TRBV19|NA|TRBJ1-2
TGTGCCAGTAGTACGGGACAGGTTTACTATGGCTACACCTTC
CASSTGQVYYGYTF
>12|NA|TRBV19|NA|TRBJ1-1
TGTGCCAGTACCACAGGGAACACTGAAGCTTTCTTT
CASTTGNTEAFF
>16|TRBD2|TRBV3-1/TRBV3-2|NA|TRBJ2-2
TGTGCCAGCAGCCCCCTAGCGGGAGGAGACACCGGGGAGCTGTTTTTT
CASSPLAGGDTGELFF
>14|NA|TRBV5-1|NA|TRBJ2-1
TGCGCCAGCAGCTTGGATCCAGGCCCCAATGAGCAGTTCTTC
CASSLDPGPNEQFF
>17|TRBD2|TRBV4-2|NA|TRBJ2-5
TGTGCCAGCAGCCAAGACGGGACTAGCGGGAGTGGGGAGACCCAGTACTTC
CASSQDGTSGSGETQYF
>14|NA|TRBV5-4|NA|TRBJ2-2
TGTGCCAGCAGCCCTACTCAAAACACCGGGGAGCTGTTTTTT
CASSPTQNTGELFF